The 27 T cell receptor beta chains in this list originate from one sample, sequenced in a study of T cell repertoires in cytomegalovirus infection. These receptors lack a known antigen. A single record per CDR3 protein comes from TCRdb applying MiXCR to the reads. The top ten clones hold about 14% of a sample with 370,000 or so distinct CDR3 sequences, about 35% of them seen once. The sample was cultured PBMCs, taken from culture after CMV antigen stimulation. The receptors were gathered from a human donor in good health (CMV status not recorded). Some clones in this sample may be carry-over from other donors' samples.

The V call is TRBV10-3, the J call TRBJ2-3; TRBD2 is a possible D gene (6 bases). V gave up 7 bases and J gave up 2 bases, with 13 bases separating them. This CDR3 is built from 14 residues. From germline, CDR1 is ENHRY and CDR2 SYGVKD. CDR3 region: CAIKEGYNTDTQYF. CDR3 sequence (DNA): TGTGCCATCAAGGAGGGCTACAACACAGATACGCAGTATTTT.

The rearrangement links TRBV5-1 to TRBJ2-6; no clear D gene. V was trimmed by 2 bases and J by 0 bases, leaving 9 bases between them. This CDR3 region has 16 residues. The germline CDR1 and CDR2 sequences are SGHRS and YFSETQ. The CDR3 DNA is TGCGCCAGCAGCTTCCAACCCCTCTCTGGGGCCAACGTCCTGACTTTC. It is translated as CASSFQPLSGANVLTF. Filled out from reference TRBV5-1 and TRBJ2-6, the complete variable domain reads KAGVTQTPRYLIKTRGQQVTLSCSPISGHRSVSWYQQTPGQGLQFLFEYFSETQRNKGNFPGRFSGRQFSNSRSEMNVSTLELGDSALYLCASSFQPLSGANVLTFGAGSRLTVL.

This chain links TRBV28 with TRBJ1-2; 8 bases line up with TRBD1. V was pared by 3 bases and J by 7 bases, with 7 bases of the junction left unmatched. The CDR3 loop spans 14 amino acids. Germline loops: CDR1 MDHEN, CDR2 SYDVKM. The CDR3 loop reads CASSFQGAFTGYTF. The CDR3 DNA reads as TGTGCCAGCAGTTTTCAGGGGGCGTTTACTGGCTACACCTTC.

The chain recombines TRBV20-1 with TRBJ1-2; D unresolved. The CDR3 sequence is 13 residues long. Germline loops: CDR1 DFQATT, CDR2 SNEGSKA (reference sequence). V was clipped by 1 base and J by 0 bases, with 6 bases between them. CDR3 in amino acids: CSARVLANYGYTF. CDR3 DNA sequence: TGCAGTGCTAGAGTACTAGCTAACTATGGCTACACCTTC.

In DNA, the CDR3 is TGCAGTGCGGGGACCCAGGTGAACACTGAAGCTTTCTTT. It encodes CSAGTQVNTEAFF. The chain recombines TRBV20-1 with TRBJ1-1, with D maybe TRBD1 (5 bases). V lost 6 bases and J lost 0, with 11 bases in between. Germline assignment: CDR1 DFQATT and CDR2 SNEGSKA (reference sequence). This CDR3 has 13 amino acids.

This clonotype was seen more than once but under ten times. This chain joins TRBV19 and TRBJ2-7, with D unresolved. With 0 bases removed from V and 1 base from J, the gap between germline ends came to 7 bases. In germline, CDR1 is LNHDA, CDR2 SQIVND (reference sequence). The CDR3 totals 14 residues. Written as DNA, the CDR3 is TGTGCCAGTAGTATAGACCCAGAGTCCTACGAGCAGTACTTC. It encodes CASSIDPESYEQYF.

This clonotype has just one count. The gene calls are TRBV4-1 and TRBJ2-5; 9 nucleotides agree with TRBD1. This CDR3 comprises 16 residues. CDR1 and CDR2 from the germline V gene are MGHRA and YSYEKL. Trimming at V came to 3 bases and at J to 3 bases, leaving 8 bases not matched to a gene. This CDR3 reads CASSHLQGARKETQYF. The CDR3 DNA reads as TGCGCCAGCAGCCATTTACAGGGGGCCCGAAAAGAGACCCAGTACTTC.

This clonotype was counted a few times. The V and J genes are TRBV7-6 and TRBJ2-2, with 10 bases lining up with TRBD1. With 2 bases clipped from V and 0 bases from J, the junction kept 3 bases outside the gene matches. Germline V gene lookup returns CDR1 SGHVS and CDR2 FNYEAQ. The CDR3 contains 17 residues. CDR3 sequence (DNA): TGTGCCAGCAGCTTACGACAGGGGGCCTCGAACACCGGGGAGCTGTTTTTT. Its translation: CASSLRQGASNTGELFF.

CDR3 residues: CASRLVNSPLHF. CDR3 in DNA: TGTGCCAGCAGGCTAGTTAATTCACCCCTCCACTTT. The chain recombines TRBV6-1 with TRBJ1-6; D remains ambiguous. V gave up 6 bases and J gave up 6 bases, with 6 bases separating them. Germline assignment: CDR1 MNHNS and CDR2 SASEGT. The CDR3 loop spans 12 amino acids.

The chain employs TRBV7-3 and TRBJ2-1, with D possibly TRBD1 on 5 matching bases. This CDR3 region has 12 residues. Germline CDR1 is SGHTA and CDR2 is FQGTGA. V lost 10 bases, J lost 5 bases, and 12 bases lay in between. The CDR3 loop is CATPDTHNEQFF. The DNA for the CDR3 is TGTGCCACCCCGGACACCCACAATGAGCAGTTCTTC.

V and J are TRBV5-4 and TRBJ2-3; 8 bases are shared with TRBD1. V lost 5 bases, J lost 0 bases, and 8 bases stayed unmatched. There are 16 residues in the CDR3. CDR1 is SGHNT and CDR2 is YYREEE in the germline V gene (reference sequence). In DNA, the CDR3 is TGTGCCAGCAGGACTCAGGGGGCTATAAGCACAGATACGCAGTATTTT. This sequence encodes CASRTQGAISTDTQYF.

In its sample, this clonotype was seen a few times. The V and J genes are TRBV27 and TRBJ2-5, with D perhaps being TRBD1 or TRBD2 (6 bases each). The CDR3 covers 15 residues. V gave up 7 bases and J gave up 4 bases, with 19 bases separating them. In germline, CDR1 is MNHEY, CDR2 SMNVEV (reference sequence). CDR3 in amino acids: CASTLWGARGETQYF. CDR3 bases: TGTGCCAGCACCCTTTGGGGGGCGCGGGGAGAGACCCAGTACTTC.

This clonotype occurred many times. The chain is built from TRBV7-7 and TRBJ2-5; D is ambiguous. This CDR3 spans 13 amino acids. The germline CDR1 and CDR2 sequences are SSHAT and FNYEAQ (reference sequence). V was clipped by 0 bases and J by 4 bases, with 6 bases between them. The CDR3 spells CASSLALPETQYF. In DNA form, the CDR3 reads TGTGCCAGCAGCTTAGCCCTGCCAGAGACCCAGTACTTC.

This clonotype was counted ten times or more. The rearrangement joins TRBV6-5 to TRBJ2-1; 15 bases line up with TRBD2. Trimming cost V 6 bases and J 8 bases; bases outside gene matches: 2. The CDR3 totals 14 residues. Germline-derived CDR1 and CDR2 are MNHEY and SVGAGI. CDR3 in amino acids: CASSRTSGRDEQFF. Here the CDR3 DNA reads TGTGCCAGCAGCCGGACTAGCGGGAGGGATGAGCAGTTCTTC.

This clonotype came up many times. The junction and the germline gene differ at one end; a read error may be behind it. The rearrangement joins TRBV27 to TRBJ1-3, with 10 bases aligning to TRBD1. The germline gives CDR1 MNHEY, CDR2 SMNVEV (reference sequence). The CDR3 runs to 14 residues. The CDR3 DNA is TGTGCCAGCAGAACCGGGACAGGGGCAAACCCCATATATTTT. Protein product: CASRTGTGANPIYF.

The rearrangement joins TRBV19 to TRBJ2-2; weak D call: TRBD2 (5 bases). This CDR3 region has 16 residues. Trimming left V 3 bases short and J 2 bases short, with 13 bases between. Germline V gene data show CDR1 as LNHDA and CDR2 as SQIVND (reference sequence). DNA for the CDR3: TGTGCCAGTAGTATTTTGTTCCCGGGAAACACCGGGGAGCTGTTTTTT. Encoded protein: CASSILFPGNTGELFF.

This clonotype was counted between two and nine times. The gene calls are TRBV6-5 and TRBJ2-1; the D is unclear. Per germline, CDR1 MNHEY and CDR2 SVGAGI. The CDR3 consists of 13 residues. The V and J ends lost 5 bases and 9 bases respectively, with 14 bases between them. The DNA for the CDR3 is TGTGCCAGCAGTGGAAGGATGACCGGTGAGCAGTTCTTC. Translating gives CASSGRMTGEQFF.

The gene calls are TRBV27 and TRBJ2-7, with D perhaps matching TRBD1 (5 bases). The CDR3 runs to 13 residues. Deletions cut 3 bases from V and 11 bases from J, with 17 bases between. CDR1 and CDR2 (germline): MNHEY, SMNVEV (reference sequence). The CDR3 protein is CASSFQDTLPKYF. The DNA of the CDR3 is TGTGCCAGCAGTTTCCAGGACACTCTACCGAAGTACTTC.

This chain connects TRBV7-3 to TRBJ1-2; D not resolved. There are 13 residues in the CDR3. Per the germline V gene, CDR1 is SGHTA and CDR2 is FQGTGA. The ends were cut back, 5 bases at V and 8 bases at J, with 15 bases in the middle. The CDR3 is CASSQVHAGGYTF. The CDR3 nucleotides read TGTGCCAGCAGCCAGGTTCATGCCGGCGGCTACACCTTC. Full variable domain (remainder filled in from reference TRBV7-3 and TRBJ1-2): GAGVSQTPSNKVTEKGKYVELRCDPISGHTALYWYRQSLGQGPEFLIYFQGTGAADDSGLPNDRFFAVRPEGSVSTLKIQRTERGDSAVYLCASSQVHAGGYTFGSGTRLTVV.

J is TRBJ1-1 and V is TRBV5-1; D uncertain. The CDR3 runs 14 residues. The V end lost 4 bases, the J end lost 4 bases, and 14 bases lay between the germline ends. Germline CDR1 is SGHRS and CDR2 is YFSETQ. CDR3 region: CASSRRGMGTEAFF. CDR3 nucleotides: TGCGCCAGCAGCAGGAGAGGGATGGGCACTGAAGCTTTCTTT.

The chain uses TRBV6-2 or TRBV6-3 and TRBJ1-1; the match to TRBD1 covers 9 bases. Germline assignment: CDR1 MNHEY and CDR2 SVGEGT. The V segment lost 6 bases and the J segment 2 bases; nucleotides outside the gene matches: 7. The CDR3 contains 15 residues. CDR3 bases: TGTGCCAGCAGCAGAGGACAGGGGCATAACACTGAAGCTTTCTTT. Amino acid sequence: CASSRGQGHNTEAFF.

A few counts support this clonotype. V and J are TRBV7-2 and TRBJ2-1; D unclear. CDR1 is SGHTA, CDR2 FQGNSA, per germline. With 2 bases removed from V and 5 bases from J, the gap between germline ends came to 7 bases. The CDR3 loop spans 13 amino acids. This CDR3 is CASSLYLNNEQFF. Here the CDR3 DNA reads TGTGCCAGCAGCTTATACTTGAACAATGAGCAGTTCTTC.

The rearrangement uses TRBV4-1 and TRBJ1-5, with D perhaps matching TRBD1 (5 bases). The V gene lost 0 bases and the J gene lost 0 bases, with 12 bases spanning the gap. CDR3 size: 17 residues. The germline gives CDR1 MGHRA, CDR2 YSYEKL. CDR3 sequence: CASSQDGTPNSNQPQHF. CDR3 sequence (DNA): TGCGCCAGCAGCCAAGATGGGACTCCTAATAGCAATCAGCCCCAGCATTTT.

V is TRBV27 and J is TRBJ1-3; possible D gene TRBD1, 5 bases. The ends were cut back, 5 bases at V and 5 bases at J, with 10 bases in the middle. Germline V gene data show CDR1 as MNHEY and CDR2 as SMNVEV (reference sequence). This CDR3 has 13 residues. CDR3 sequence reads: CASSPPDRNTIYF. CDR3 DNA sequence: TGTGCCAGCAGTCCTCCGGACAGAAACACCATATATTTT.

The chain uses TRBV7-8 and TRBJ1-3; 9 bases fit TRBD1. CDR1 is SGHVS, CDR2 FQNEAQ, per germline. The V gene end was trimmed by 0 bases and the J gene end by 7 bases; junction bases not matched to a gene: 4. This CDR3 spans 15 amino acids. CDR3 sequence: CASSLAGTGTNTIYF. The CDR3 coding sequence is TGTGCCAGCAGCTTAGCGGGGACAGGGACGAACACCATATATTTT.

The gene calls are TRBV10-1 and TRBJ2-2, with 8 bases aligning to TRBD2. CDR3 length equals 15 residues. V shed 2 bases and J 4 bases; nucleotides not matched to a gene: 3. Germline lookup yields CDR1 WNHNN and CDR2 SYGVQD (reference sequence). The CDR3: CASSEASGLTGELFF. The CDR3 coding sequence is TGCGCCAGCAGTGAGGCTAGCGGGCTCACCGGGGAGCTGTTTTTT.

Details on this clonotype: Germline and junction disagree at one end, which may indicate a read error. The DNA of the CDR3 is TGTGCCGGTCCCTACGGGGCAGGCACAATTTTT. Its protein is CAGPYGAGTIF. The chain has TRBV6-2 or TRBV6-3 and TRBJ2-3; possibly TRBD1 or TRBD2 for D (5 bases each). The CDR3 spans 11 residues. CDR1 and CDR2 (germline): MNHEY, SVGEGT.